A single sample gave rise to the 21 T cell receptor beta chains below, sequenced in a study of neurological immune-mediated disorders. Each CDR3 protein gets one entry after TCRdb re-called the 5' RACE reads with MiXCR. The table has over 60,000 distinct CDR3 sequences, about 5.2% seen once. Material: PBMCs. The receptors come from a woman under 40 with multiple sclerosis.

This clonotype was seen ten or more times. The chain has TRBV3-1 and TRBJ1-2; TRBD1 aligns across 7 bases. Trimming cost V 1 base and J 4 bases; bases outside gene matches: 6. The V gene's germline CDR1 is LGHDT and CDR2 YNNKEL (reference sequence). This CDR3 contains 15 residues. CDR3 in DNA: TGTGCCAGCAGCCAAGGAGGGGGCGTTAGCTATGGCTACACCTTC. Translation gives CASSQGGGVSYGYTF.

The gene calls are TRBV2 and TRBJ2-7; 7 nucleotides match TRBD2. CDR3 length: 13 residues. Trimming at V came to 4 bases and at J to 4 bases, leaving 4 bases not matched to a gene. Germline loops: CDR1 SNHLY, CDR2 FYNNEI. The CDR3: CASSGSSGYEQYF. CDR3 in DNA: TGTGCCAGCAGTGGTTCTAGCGGATACGAGCAGTACTTC.

At least ten counts were recorded for this clonotype. In DNA form, the CDR3 reads TGTGCCAGCAGCTTCTATATCAATCAGCCCCAGCATTTT. This translates into CASSFYINQPQHF. V usage is TRBV5-5 and J usage is TRBJ1-5; no reliable D call. The V gene lost 2 bases and the J gene lost 3 bases, with 6 bases spanning the gap. The CDR3 spans 13 residues. CDR1 SGHKS and CDR2 YYEKEE come from the germline V gene (reference sequence).

This clonotype was detected only a few times. This chain joins TRBV9 and TRBJ2-2; tentatively, D is TRBD1 (5 bases). The CDR3 loop spans 15 amino acids. Looked up from germline, CDR1 is SGDLS and CDR2 is YYNGEE. Trimming pared 0 bases from V and 2 bases from J, leaving 8 bases between. The CDR3 DNA reads TGTGCCAGCAGCGTAGCCAGGGCAAACACCGGGGAGCTGTTTTTT. Protein product: CASSVARANTGELFF. Drawing the rest from reference TRBV9 and TRBJ2-2, the complete variable domain is DSGVTQTPKHLITATGQRVTLRCSPRSGDLSVYWYQQSLDQGLQFLIQYYNGEERAKGNILERFSAQQFPDLHSELNLSSLELGDSALYFCASSVARANTGELFFGEGSRLTVL.

This clonotype has at least ten counts. The chain is built from TRBV7-8 and TRBJ2-3; no reliable D call. Germline V lookup: CDR1 SGHVS, CDR2 FQNEAQ. Trimming pared 5 bases from V and 2 bases from J, leaving 8 bases between. The CDR3 runs 13 residues. The CDR3 loop reads CASSTRNTDTQYF. Written as DNA, the CDR3 is TGTGCCAGCAGCACGCGCAACACAGATACGCAGTATTTT.

There are many counts of this clonotype. The chain employs TRBV7-6 and TRBJ2-1, with D possibly being TRBD1 or TRBD2 (5 bases each). V was trimmed by 1 base and J by 6 bases, leaving 10 bases between them. CDR1 is SGHVS and CDR2 is FNYEAQ in the germline V gene. The CDR3 covers 14 residues. The CDR3 is CASSLGGGGNEQFF. CDR3 DNA sequence: TGTGCCAGCAGCTTAGGGGGTGGGGGCAATGAGCAGTTCTTC.

This clonotype was counted at least ten times. V is TRBV19 and J is TRBJ1-5; no firm D call. Per germline, CDR1 LNHDA and CDR2 SQIVND (reference sequence). This CDR3 is 12 amino acids long. V was shortened by 5 bases and J by 4 bases, with 6 bases between the two germline ends. CDR3 sequence: CASSQANQPQHF. Written as DNA, the CDR3 is TGTGCCAGTAGTCAGGCTAATCAGCCCCAGCATTTT.

This clonotype was counted many times. The chain joins TRBV20-1 to TRBJ2-7; 11 nucleotides agree with TRBD2. CDR3 length: 15 residues. The J segment lost 4 bases and the V segment lost 6 bases, leaving 11 bases of the junction unmatched. From germline, CDR1 is DFQATT and CDR2 SNEGSKA (reference sequence). CDR3 sequence: CSARSGRASSYEQYF. Written as DNA, the CDR3 is TGCAGTGCCCGTAGCGGGAGGGCCTCATCTTACGAGCAGTACTTC.

This clonotype was counted between two and nine times. J is TRBJ2-2 and V is TRBV10-1, with D perhaps TRBD2 (6 bases). V was clipped by 5 bases and J by 5 bases, with 15 bases between them. CDR1 is WNHNN and CDR2 is SYGVQD in the germline V gene (reference sequence). The CDR3 is 15 amino acids. The CDR3 DNA follows: TGCGCCAGCAGTCGTGGACCCGCGGGGACCGGGGAGCTGTTTTTT. Its translation: CASSRGPAGTGELFF.

This clonotype was detected ten times or more. The CDR3 loop is CASIQGLRAGANVLTF. In DNA form, the CDR3 reads TGTGCCAGCATCCAGGGTTTGCGGGCTGGGGCCAACGTCCTGACTTTC. The chain has TRBV12-3 or TRBV12-4 and TRBJ2-6; TRBD1 or TRBD2 may be the D gene (5 bases each). The V and J ends lost 7 bases and 2 bases respectively, with 15 bases between them. The CDR3 contains 16 residues.

This clonotype has a count of ten or more. The gene calls are TRBV5-1 and TRBJ2-6, with 7 positions matching TRBD1. The germline V gene has CDR1 SGHRS and CDR2 YFSETQ. The CDR3 covers 17 residues. The V and J ends lost 4 bases and 0 bases, in that order; junction bases with no gene match: 7. The chain's CDR3 is CASSRIDRVSGANVLTF. Here the CDR3 DNA reads TGCGCCAGCAGCCGTATCGACAGGGTCTCTGGGGCCAACGTCCTGACTTTC.

In this sample, this clonotype turned up a few times. The chain joins TRBV5-1 to TRBJ2-7; the D is unclear. This CDR3 spans 14 amino acids. The ends were cut back, 6 bases at V and 2 bases at J, with 15 bases in the middle. CDR1 and CDR2 from the germline V gene are SGHRS and YFSETQ. CDR3 coding DNA: TGCGCCAGCACCCCATCCGCTGGAACCTACGAGCAGTACTTC. Protein: CASTPSAGTYEQYF.

This clonotype occurred many times. The chain carries TRBV20-1 and TRBJ1-1; TRBD1 might be the D (6 bases). The length of the CDR3 is 12 residues. V was trimmed by 5 bases and J by 3 bases, leaving 10 bases between them. The germline V gene encodes CDR1 DFQATT and CDR2 SNEGSKA (reference sequence). In DNA, the CDR3 is TGCAGTGCTGGATCAGGGGACACTGAAGCTTTCTTT. Translated, it gives CSAGSGDTEAFF.

This clonotype was counted many times. The genes are TRBV9 and TRBJ1-1; 10 nucleotides match TRBD1. The trim removed 0 bases at V and 5 bases at J, leaving 7 bases unmatched. CDR3 length: 16 amino acids. Germline CDR1 SGDLS, CDR2 YYNGEE. CDR3 coding DNA: TGTGCCAGCAGCGTAGGTACCCGGGACAGGGGTACTGAAGCTTTCTTT. Translation gives CASSVGTRDRGTEAFF.

This clonotype came up many times. Sequence at one end of the junction differs from germline and may be a read error. This chain joins TRBV19 and TRBJ2-2, with 8 bases identical to TRBD2. The CDR3 length is 15 residues. Germline values: CDR1 LNHDA, CDR2 SQIVND (reference sequence). For the CDR3, the DNA is TGTGCCAGTACCCATAGCGGGAAGGGAACCGCGGAGCTGTTTTTT. This gives the protein CASTHSGKGTAELFF.

With respect to this clonotype: A read error is possible here, since a much larger clone lies one base away. The V gene is TRBV5-1, the J gene TRBJ1-1; D is undetermined. The V gene's germline CDR1 is SGHRS and CDR2 YFSETQ. The CDR3 spans 13 residues. The CDR3 reads CDSSLGLMTEAFF. DNA of the CDR3: TGCGACAGCAGCTTAGGGTTGATGACTGAAGCTTTCTTT.

This clonotype was counted many times. V is TRBV5-1 and J is TRBJ1-2; tentative D call: TRBD1 (6 bases). Trimming took off 0 bases at V and 7 bases at J, with 13 bases between the two ends. Germline loops: CDR1 SGHRS, CDR2 YFSETQ. CDR3 length equals 14 residues. The DNA for the CDR3 is TGCGCCAGCAGCTTGGATGTGGGGGCTGGTGGCTACACCTTC. This codes for CASSLDVGAGGYTF.

This clonotype turned up a few times. A much larger clone sits a single nucleotide away, making a read error possible. CDR3 residues: CASSLKGPINTGELFF. The DNA of the CDR3 is TGTGCCAGCAGTTTGAAAGGGCCCATTAACACCGGGGAGCTGTTTTTT. The chain joins TRBV28 to TRBJ2-2; D not certain. Germline V CDR1 and CDR2: MDHEN, SYDVKM. V lost 3 bases, J lost 2 bases, and 13 bases lay in between. The CDR3 is 16 residues long.

This clonotype was counted at least ten times. This rearrangement joins TRBV12-3 or TRBV12-4 to TRBJ1-1; D is unclear. This CDR3 has 14 residues. V was cut by 6 bases and J by 0 bases, with 11 bases left in between. The CDR3 region has the DNA TGTGCCAGCAGGGACCCCCCGATGAACACTGAAGCTTTCTTT. This sequence encodes CASRDPPMNTEAFF.

This clonotype was picked up a small number of times. The V call is TRBV12-3 or TRBV12-4, the J call TRBJ1-2, with a possible D match to TRBD1 (6 bases). The V and J ends lost 10 bases and 2 bases respectively, with 17 bases between them. This CDR3 is 14 amino acids long. CDR3 region: CATLGGARNYGYTF. DNA for the CDR3: TGTGCCACTCTAGGGGGGGCGCGGAACTATGGCTACACCTTC.

This chain connects TRBV20-1 to TRBJ2-4, with 7 bases lining up with TRBD2. The CDR3 extends over 16 amino acids. With 0 bases clipped from V and 7 bases from J, the junction kept 12 bases outside the gene matches. CDR1 is DFQATT and CDR2 is SNEGSKA in the germline V gene (reference sequence). Here the CDR3 DNA reads TGCAGTGCTAGAGATCTGTTGGGGGGGGAGTGGAACATTCAGTACTTC. Translation: CSARDLLGGEWNIQYF.